Below are 28 T cell receptor beta chains sequenced from a single sample in a study of blood T cell repertoires in COVID-19. Some clones are missing from TCRdb's copy, which holds only in-frame ones; the method was immunoSEQ multiplex PCR. The repertoire holds fewer than 300,000 clones, with over 70% as singletons. Sequenced: peripheral blood. Every receptor here comes from a human donor in a cohort sampled during active COVID-19.

This clone was seen once. The chain joins TRBV5-1 to TRBJ1-4; TRBD1 might be the D (5 bases). CDR1 is SGHRS, CDR2 YFSETQ, per germline. Trimming removed 2 bases from V and 7 bases from J, with 15 bases in between. The CDR3 covers 15 residues. The chain's CDR3 is CASSFFGGIGEKLFF. The DNA of the CDR3 is TGCGCCAGCAGCTTTTTCGGGGGAATCGGTGAAAAACTGTTTTTT.

This clone was seen a few times. This chain links TRBV11-2 with TRBJ2-7; D unclear. Germline CDR1 is SGHAT and CDR2 is FQNNGV. V was cut by 2 bases and J by 0 bases, with 11 bases left in between. The CDR3 has 15 residues. This CDR3 is CASSLSVTSSYEQYF. The CDR3 coding sequence is TGTGCCAGCAGCTTATCGGTGACATCCTCCTACGAGCAGTACTTC.

The chain couples TRBV10-3 to TRBJ2-5; 8 bases align to TRBD1. This CDR3 has 15 residues. Germline CDR1 and CDR2: ENHRY and SYGVKD. The J segment lost 3 bases and the V segment lost 4 bases, leaving 7 bases of the junction unmatched. The CDR3 sequence: CAISGYPGQEETQYF. CDR3 nucleotides: TGTGCCATCAGTGGATACCCGGGACAGGAAGAGACCCAGTACTTC.

In its sample, this clone was seen many times. The rearrangement links TRBV27 to TRBJ1-1, with no clear D. The CDR3 runs to 15 residues. Germline V CDR1 and CDR2: MNHEY, SMNVEV (reference sequence). Trimming stripped 7 bases from V and 1 base from J, with 16 bases between. The CDR3 sequence: CASKGRSGRNTEAFF. The CDR3 DNA reads as TGTGCCAGCAAGGGTCGGTCGGGAAGGAACACTGAAGCTTTCTTT.

This clone appeared a few times. J is TRBJ2-2 and V is TRBV10-2; the match to TRBD2 covers 10 bases. This CDR3 is 15 amino acids long. With V trimmed by 8 bases and J by 7 bases, 10 bases remained unmatched. CDR1 is WSHSY, CDR2 SAAADI, per germline. The CDR3 reads CASLERGGALGELFF. The DNA for the CDR3 is TGCGCCAGCCTTGAGCGGGGGGGAGCCCTCGGGGAGCTGTTTTTT.

CDR3 residues: CASSQPGLAGAYEQYF. The CDR3 DNA sequence: TGTGCCAGCAGCCAACCTGGACTAGCGGGAGCCTACGAGCAGTACTTC. V is TRBV3-1 (or the pseudogene TRBV3-2) and J is TRBJ2-7, with 13 positions matching TRBD2. Trimming removed 2 bases from V and 2 bases from J; junction bases left unmatched: 3. CDR3 length: 16 residues. The germline V gene has CDR1 LGHDT and CDR2 YNNKEL (reference sequence).

The chain uses TRBV7-2 and TRBJ1-4, with 7 bases fitting TRBD1. CDR1 SGHTA and CDR2 FQGNSA come from the germline V gene. This CDR3 region has 16 residues. Trimming removed 6 bases from V and 0 bases from J; junction bases left unmatched: 7. CDR3 amino acids: CASRVGGTATNEKLFF. The CDR3 DNA reads as TGTGCCAGCAGAGTAGGGGGGACAGCAACTAATGAAAAACTGTTTTTT.

This chain joins TRBV4-3 and TRBJ2-1; TRBD2 agrees at 14 bases. V lost 4 bases and J lost 1; bases outside the gene matches: 9. Germline V gives CDR1 LGHNA, CDR2 YSLEER. This CDR3 comprises 19 residues. CDR3 amino acids: CASSRTAGTSGGSYNEQFF. As DNA, the CDR3 is TGCGCCAGCAGCCGGACTGCCGGGACTAGCGGGGGATCCTACAATGAGCAGTTCTTC.

This chain connects TRBV2 to TRBJ2-2; 8 bases align to TRBD1. Per germline, CDR1 SNHLY and CDR2 FYNNEI. The CDR3 consists of 15 residues. Unmatched junction bases numbered 7, after V lost 6 bases and J lost 4 bases. The CDR3 sequence is CASRTDRASTGELFF. The CDR3 DNA follows: TGTGCCAGCAGAACGGACAGGGCGAGCACCGGGGAGCTGTTTTTT.

The rearrangement uses TRBV6-5 and TRBJ2-7; 11 bases align to TRBD1. Germline CDR1 reads MNHEY; CDR2 reads SVGAGI. V shed 5 bases, J shed 4 bases, and the junction held 7 bases outside the gene matches. The CDR3 covers 15 residues. The DNA of the CDR3 is TGTGCCAGCAGTCGGGGGGGACAGGGGGTATACGAGCAGTACTTC. It encodes CASSRGGQGVYEQYF.

The genes are TRBV5-1 and TRBJ2-7, with TRBD2 matching over 16 bases. The CDR3 is 17 amino acids. CDR1 and CDR2 (germline): SGHRS, YFSETQ. V shed 4 bases, J shed 1 base, and the junction held 5 bases outside the gene matches. For the CDR3, the DNA is TGCGCCAGCAGCCCGGGACTAGCGGGGGGGCGGTCCTACGAGCAGTACTTC. Its protein product is CASSPGLAGGRSYEQYF.

The chain couples TRBV5-5 to TRBJ2-1; no clear D. The CDR3 consists of 13 residues. V lost 4 bases and J lost 6, with 11 bases in between. Looked up from germline, CDR1 is SGHKS and CDR2 is YYEKEE (reference sequence). CDR3 sequence (DNA): TGTGCCAGCAGCGCGGCCCGGATCAATGAGCAGTTCTTC. Translation: CASSAARINEQFF. Drawing the rest from reference TRBV5-5 and TRBJ2-1, the complete variable domain is DAGVTQSPTHLIKTRGQQVTLRCSPISGHKSVSWYQQVLGQGPQFIFQYYEKEERGRGNFPDRFSARQFPNYSSELNVNALLLGDSALYLCASSAARINEQFFGPGTRLTVL.

This clone was detected a few times. The chain couples TRBV6-5 to TRBJ1-5; D ambiguous. There are 15 residues in the CDR3. Trimming stripped 6 bases from V and 0 bases from J, with 12 bases between. Looked up from germline, CDR1 is MNHEY and CDR2 is SVGAGI. The CDR3: CASRKQITSNQPQHF. The CDR3 DNA reads as TGTGCCAGCAGGAAACAGATAACTAGCAATCAGCCCCAGCATTTT.

The chain uses TRBV7-8 and TRBJ2-7; D possibly corresponds to TRBD2 (6 bases). The V end was cut by 5 bases, the J end by 3 bases, with 11 bases between. Germline values: CDR1 SGHVS, CDR2 FQNEAQ. There are 13 residues in the CDR3. The CDR3 DNA sequence: TGTGCCAGCAGCCCGGGACTCCGCTACGAGCAGTACTTC. This codes for CASSPGLRYEQYF.

This chain connects TRBV29-1 to TRBJ2-3, with D tentatively TRBD2 (5 bases). Trimming shortened V by 5 bases and J by 6 bases, and 15 bases separated the two germline ends. Germline CDR1 reads SQVTM; CDR2 reads ANQGSEA. CDR3 size: 13 residues. CDR3: CSVSNRGMDTQYF. As DNA, the CDR3 is TGCAGCGTTTCGAATCGAGGGATGGATACGCAGTATTTT.

This clone has a handful of counts. CDR3 sequence reads: CASSFQGQYNEQFF. The CDR3, as DNA: TGTGCCAGCAGCTTTCAGGGACAGTACAATGAGCAGTTCTTC. The chain has TRBV5-5 and TRBJ2-1, with 7 positions matching TRBD1. The J segment lost 4 bases and the V segment lost 2 bases, leaving 3 bases of the junction unmatched. Germline V gives CDR1 SGHKS, CDR2 YYEKEE (reference sequence). The CDR3 extends over 14 amino acids.

This chain links TRBV4-2 with TRBJ2-7, with D tentatively TRBD2 (6 bases). The CDR3 has 15 residues. V was pared by 0 bases and J by 4 bases, with 13 bases between. Per the germline V gene, CDR1 is LGHNA and CDR2 is YNFKEQ. As DNA, the CDR3 is TGTGCCAGCAGCCAAGATATGCTAGCGAATTACGAGCAGTACTTC. This translates into CASSQDMLANYEQYF.

This chain joins TRBV6-1 and TRBJ1-2; possibly TRBD1 for D (5 bases). The germline CDR1 and CDR2 sequences are MNHNS and SASEGT. The length of the CDR3 is 13 residues. The V and J ends lost 1 base and 4 bases respectively, with 7 bases between them. The CDR3 loop is CASSEEQGYGYTF. The CDR3 nucleotides are TGTGCCAGCAGTGAAGAGCAGGGCTATGGCTACACCTTC.

This chain links TRBV15 with TRBJ2-3, with unresolved D. The CDR3 spans 14 residues. Germline CDR1 and CDR2: LNHNV and YYDKDF (reference sequence). The germline V and J ends were trimmed by 3 bases and 2 bases, with 9 bases remaining between them. The CDR3 sequence: CATSRSAHTDTQYF. CDR3 DNA sequence: TGTGCCACCAGCAGGTCAGCGCACACAGATACGCAGTATTTT.

The gene calls are TRBV9 and TRBJ2-3, with D tentatively TRBD2 (7 bases). CDR3 length: 16 amino acids. The ends were cut back, 3 bases at V and 0 bases at J, with 14 bases in the middle. Germline V gene data show CDR1 as SGDLS and CDR2 as YYNGEE. CDR3 in amino acids: CASSAGGHGSTDTQYF. CDR3 coding DNA: TGTGCCAGCAGCGCGGGGGGCCACGGGAGCACAGATACGCAGTATTTT.

The rearrangement links TRBV27 to TRBJ2-7, with D maybe TRBD2 (6 bases). This CDR3 is 15 amino acids long. Trimming took off 6 bases at V and 7 bases at J, with 22 bases between the two ends. In germline, CDR1 is MNHEY, CDR2 SMNVEV (reference sequence). CDR3 residues: CASSSLASGGKEQYF. The CDR3 DNA follows: TGTGCCAGCAGCTCTCTCGCGTCTGGGGGGAAAGAGCAGTACTTC.

The chain combines TRBV18 with TRBJ2-7, with D possibly TRBD1 on 5 matching bases. The V end was cut by 0 bases, the J end by 0 bases, with 6 bases between. Germline assignment: CDR1 KGHSH and CDR2 LQKENI. The CDR3 is made up of 14 amino acids. The CDR3 bases are TGTGCCAGCTCACCACCCGACAGCTCCTACGAGCAGTACTTC. As protein: CASSPPDSSYEQYF.

This clone has only one observation. The chain is built from TRBV6-5 and TRBJ2-5, with D tentatively TRBD2 (6 bases). Trimming shortened V by 7 bases and J by 5 bases, and 14 bases separated the two germline ends. Germline V gene lookup returns CDR1 MNHEY and CDR2 SVGAGI. The CDR3 runs 13 residues. The CDR3 loop reads CASTLSTSETQYF. In DNA form, the CDR3 reads TGTGCCAGCACACTTAGCACTAGCGAGACCCAGTACTTC.

The chain couples TRBV5-1 to TRBJ2-1; D unclear. CDR3 length: 15 amino acids. Per the germline V gene, CDR1 is SGHRS and CDR2 is YFSETQ. Trimming shortened V by 0 bases and J by 9 bases, and 16 bases separated the two germline ends. The chain's CDR3 is CASSLENVPRVEQFF. The DNA of the CDR3 is TGCGCCAGCAGCTTGGAAAATGTCCCCCGGGTTGAGCAGTTCTTC.

In this sample, this clone turned up once. The chain links TRBV28 to TRBJ1-4, with D perhaps TRBD1 (5 bases). Trimming cost V 5 bases and J 5 bases, with 15 bases left between them. The CDR3 length is 15 residues. CDR1 is MDHEN and CDR2 is SYDVKM in the germline V gene. The CDR3 region is CASSTRSRGNEKLFF. In nucleotides, the CDR3 is TGTGCCAGCAGTACCCGGAGTAGGGGAAATGAAAAACTGTTTTTT.

V is TRBV5-1 and J is TRBJ2-7, with 8 bases matching TRBD2. This CDR3 spans 14 amino acids. Germline lookup yields CDR1 SGHRS and CDR2 YFSETQ. J lost 7 bases, V lost 0 bases, and 6 bases had no gene match. The chain's CDR3 is CASSLGLALGEQYF. CDR3 DNA: TGCGCCAGCAGCTTGGGACTAGCGCTGGGGGAGCAGTACTTC.

The chain is built from TRBV23-1 and TRBJ2-7; 9 nucleotides agree with TRBD1. TRBV23-1 is classed as an ORF, of uncertain function. V trimming: 6 bases; J trimming: 4 bases; junction bases outside the gene matches: 13. CDR3 size: 16 residues. The CDR3 DNA reads TGCGCCAGCAGCGCCGGGTACCGACAGGGGGTGTACGAGCAGTACTTC. This gives the protein CASSAGYRQGVYEQYF.

This sequence joins TRBV2 and TRBJ2-5; 9 nucleotides match TRBD1. CDR3 length equals 13 residues. With V trimmed by 10 bases and J by 5 bases, 8 bases remained unmatched. CDR1 and CDR2 (germline): SNHLY, FYNNEI. CDR3: CATTGTGTETQYF. In DNA, the CDR3 is TGTGCCACCACCGGGACAGGGACGGAGACCCAGTACTTC.